What follows are 30 T cell receptor beta chains derived from one specimen sequenced in a study of CD8+ T cells in alopecia areata. As the sequencing template, cDNA was produced by extracting RNA and reverse transcribing it. The assay was immunoSEQ multiplex PCR, and TCRdb's table has in-frame clones only and misses some. The data hold more than 150,000 clones, with 50% to 70% observed a single time. The material sequenced was CD4+ T cells sorted from blood, taken at week 0. These receptors originate from a human donor with alopecia areata.

This chain links TRBV7-8 with TRBJ1-4; D possibly corresponds to TRBD1 (5 bases). The ends were cut back, 4 bases at V and 7 bases at J, with 16 bases in the middle. The CDR3 contains 15 residues. From germline, CDR1 is SGHVS and CDR2 FQNEAQ. CDR3 DNA sequence: TGTGCCAGCAGCTCAGCCAGGGAAAAGGTTGAAAAACTGTTTTTT. The encoded protein is CASSSAREKVEKLFF.

V is TRBV19 and J is TRBJ1-6, with 9 bases aligning to TRBD1. CDR1 is LNHDA, CDR2 SQIVND, per germline (reference sequence). V shed 3 bases and J 6 bases; nucleotides not matched to a gene: 9. The CDR3 loop spans 17 amino acids. The CDR3 nucleotides are TGTGCCAGTAGTATCGGTCCAACAGGGGGCATTAATTCACCCCTCCACTTT. Residues: CASSIGPTGGINSPLHF.

The rearrangement joins TRBV29-1 to TRBJ2-6; D may correspond to TRBD1 or TRBD2 (5 bases each). Germline-derived CDR1 and CDR2 are SQVTM and ANQGSEA. The CDR3 loop spans 15 amino acids. V was clipped by 4 bases and J by 0 bases, with 10 bases between them. CDR3 sequence: CSVGDGRSGANVLTF. In DNA, the CDR3 is TGCAGCGTTGGGGACGGACGCTCTGGGGCCAACGTCCTGACTTTC.

The sample holds a few counts of this clone. This sequence joins TRBV4-2 and TRBJ1-2; D might be TRBD1 (5 bases). V was clipped by 0 bases and J by 4 bases, with 9 bases between them. Germline V gene lookup returns CDR1 LGHNA and CDR2 YNFKEQ. This CDR3 spans 14 amino acids. The CDR3 DNA reads as TGTGCCAGCAGCCAAGAGGGGGGACCCTATGGCTACACCTTC. It is translated as CASSQEGGPYGYTF.

This clone was picked up a small number of times. This chain's CDR3 is CASTVRRASTDTQYF. The CDR3 coding sequence is TGTGCCAGCACGGTACGGCGGGCTAGCACAGATACGCAGTATTTT. The gene calls are TRBV6-1 and TRBJ2-3; D may be TRBD2 (5 bases). The CDR3 sequence is 15 residues long. With 7 bases removed from V and 0 bases from J, the gap between germline ends came to 14 bases. Germline V gives CDR1 MNHNS, CDR2 SASEGT.

The chain recombines TRBV27 with TRBJ2-2; tentatively, D is TRBD2 (5 bases). Trimming left V 1 base short and J 2 bases short, with 11 bases between. CDR3 length equals 16 residues. Germline V gene data show CDR1 as MNHEY and CDR2 as SMNVEV (reference sequence). The CDR3 DNA is TGTGCCAGCAGTTTATATGAGACGGGAAACACCGGGGAGCTGTTTTTT. Protein sequence: CASSLYETGNTGELFF.

J is TRBJ2-3 and V is TRBV29-1; possible D gene TRBD1, 6 bases. The germline V gene encodes CDR1 SQVTM and CDR2 ANQGSEA. V was clipped by 3 bases and J by 5 bases, with 12 bases between them. This CDR3 comprises 13 residues. This CDR3 reads CSVDNRAGDTQYF. CDR3 sequence (DNA): TGCAGCGTTGATAACAGGGCTGGAGATACGCAGTATTTT.

This chain links TRBV7-9 with TRBJ1-1; D call uncertain. Trimming took off 5 bases at V and 8 bases at J, with 9 bases between the two ends. CDR1 is SEHNR and CDR2 is FQNEAQ in the germline V gene (reference sequence). This CDR3 has 11 residues. DNA of the CDR3: TGTGCCAGCAGCCTCCCAGTAGAAGCTTTCTTT. Translated: CASSLPVEAFF.

The chain links TRBV29-1 to TRBJ2-1; TRBD1 matches 7 bases. Germline CDR1 SQVTM, CDR2 ANQGSEA. This CDR3 region has 13 residues. V was pared by 4 bases and J by 3 bases, with 3 bases of the junction left unmatched. DNA of the CDR3: TGCAGCGTTGCGGGACAGTACTACAATGAGCAGTTCTTC. Amino acids: CSVAGQYYNEQFF.

The chain employs TRBV14 and TRBJ2-1; TRBD2 is a possible D gene (5 bases). This CDR3 region has 16 residues. From germline, CDR1 is SGHDN and CDR2 FVKESK. Deletions cut 0 bases from V and 9 bases from J, with 18 bases between. CDR3 in DNA: TGTGCCAGCAGCCAAGATCTACCGGGATCCGGCGGTGAGCAGTTCTTC. Its protein product is CASSQDLPGSGGEQFF.

V usage is TRBV30 and J usage is TRBJ1-2; 10 nucleotides align to TRBD1. CDR1 GTSNPN and CDR2 SVGIG come from the germline V gene (reference sequence). V dropped 2 bases and J dropped 3; count of bases not matched to a gene: 6. This CDR3 is 15 amino acids long. The CDR3 DNA reads TGTGCCTGGAGTACCGGGACAGGGGAGTACTATGGCTACACCTTC. Translation gives CAWSTGTGEYYGYTF.

The V gene is TRBV10-3, the J gene TRBJ2-1; D may be TRBD2 (5 bases). The CDR3 spans 14 residues. Germline CDR1 reads ENHRY; CDR2 reads SYGVKD. With 0 bases removed from V and 7 bases from J, the gap between germline ends came to 10 bases. CDR3 nucleotides: TGTGCCATCAGTGAGTCGAGAGGGTCAAATGAGCAGTTCTTC. Protein product: CAISESRGSNEQFF.

As regards this clone: Different DNA sequences within this sample yield the same CDR3. This chain uses TRBV29-1 with TRBJ1-1, with TRBD1 matching 8 bases. The V and J ends lost 6 bases and 8 bases, in that order; junction bases with no gene match: 8. The length of the CDR3 is 12 residues. Germline V lookup: CDR1 SQVTM, CDR2 ANQGSEA. CDR3 in amino acids: CSVGDRKLEAFF. The CDR3 DNA sequence: TGCAGCGTCGGGGACAGGAAACTAGAAGCTTTCTTT. Supplemented by reference TRBV29-1 and TRBJ1-1, the full variable domain reads SAVISQKPSRDICQRGTSLTIQCQVDSQVTMMFWYRQQPGQSLTLIATANQGSEATYESGFVIDKFPISRPNLTFSTLTVSNMSPEDSSIYLCSVGDRKLEAFFGQGTRLTVV.

The chain uses TRBV7-2 and TRBJ2-7, with D possibly called TRBD1 or TRBD2 (5 bases each). This CDR3 region has 14 residues. Trimming removed 3 bases from V and 0 bases from J, with 9 bases in between. CDR1 is SGHTA, CDR2 FQGNSA, per germline. This chain's CDR3 is CASSFAGSSYEQYF. The CDR3 DNA reads TGTGCCAGCAGCTTCGCAGGGAGCTCCTACGAGCAGTACTTC.

To note about this clone: Other nucleotide sequences in the sample specify the same CDR3. The chain uses TRBV5-1 and TRBJ1-5; no clear D gene. Trimming took off 0 bases at V and 4 bases at J, with 5 bases between the two ends. The germline V gene encodes CDR1 SGHRS and CDR2 YFSETQ. There are 13 residues in the CDR3. The CDR3 nucleotides are TGCGCCAGCAGCTTGGGTCAGAATCAGCCCCAGCATTTT. Translating it yields CASSLGQNQPQHF.

On this clone itself: The same CDR3 arises from other DNA sequences in this sample as well. This chain links TRBV29-1 with TRBJ1-1; D might be TRBD1 (6 bases). The CDR3 length is 13 residues. Germline V gene sequence: CDR1 SQVTM, CDR2 ANQGSEA. V lost 7 bases and J 0 bases, leaving 12 bases between the germline ends. The CDR3 loop is CSAGGLMNTEAFF. The CDR3 DNA follows: TGCAGCGCCGGGGGGCTCATGAACACTGAAGCTTTCTTT.

The sample holds one count of this clone. At the DNA level, this CDR3 is encoded by other sequences in the same sample as well. The chain is built from TRBV4-1 and TRBJ2-3, with D possibly matching TRBD1 (6 bases). V was shortened by 4 bases and J by 6 bases, with 8 bases between the two germline ends. Germline V gene sequence: CDR1 MGHRA, CDR2 YSYEKL. The CDR3 spans 12 residues. The DNA of the CDR3 is TGCGCCAGCAGCCCCCAGGGGGATACGCAGTATTTT. Encoded protein: CASSPQGDTQYF.

The CDR3: CSERAGASYNEQFF. The CDR3 nucleotides are TGCAGCGAGCGAGCGGGGGCTTCCTACAATGAGCAGTTCTTC. This sequence joins TRBV29-1 and TRBJ2-1; 8 bases match TRBD2. The CDR3 extends over 14 amino acids. The V segment lost 7 bases and the J segment 1 base; nucleotides outside the gene matches: 6. The germline CDR1 and CDR2 sequences are SQVTM and ANQGSEA.

The table lists this clone with a few counts. V usage is TRBV29-1 and J usage is TRBJ2-4; possibly TRBD1 for D (6 bases). Trimming took off 1 base at V and 4 bases at J, with 11 bases between the two ends. The CDR3 extends over 14 amino acids. The V gene's germline CDR1 is SQVTM and CDR2 ANQGSEA. The CDR3 coding sequence is TGCAGCGTTGAAGTGGGCGACAGGAAAAACATTCAGTACTTC. Translated, it gives CSVEVGDRKNIQYF.

V gene TRBV5-1 combines with J gene TRBJ2-2, with 8 positions matching TRBD1. The CDR3 is made up of 18 amino acids. CDR1 and CDR2 (germline): SGHRS, YFSETQ. J gave up 4 bases and V 0 bases, and 11 bases lay outside the gene matches. The CDR3 loop is CASSLGPGGSAITGELFF. As DNA, the CDR3 is TGCGCCAGCAGCTTGGGGCCAGGGGGCAGCGCGATCACCGGGGAGCTGTTTTTT.

As regards this clone: The sample carries other DNA sequences with the same CDR3. The chain links TRBV29-1 to TRBJ2-5, with unresolved D. V was pared by 4 bases and J by 1 base, with 1 base between. Germline CDR1 SQVTM, CDR2 ANQGSEA. The CDR3 sequence is 10 residues long. The CDR3 DNA reads as TGCAGCGTTGCCCAAGAGACCCAGTACTTC. Protein product: CSVAQETQYF.

V gene TRBV7-3 combines with J gene TRBJ2-3; 7 nucleotides line up with TRBD2. Germline V gene sequence: CDR1 SGHTA, CDR2 FQGTGA. CDR3 size: 14 residues. V gave up 4 bases and J gave up 1 base; unmatched junction bases: 2. The CDR3 DNA reads as TGTGCCAGCAGCTCTAGCGGCCGCACAGATACGCAGTATTTT. Its translation: CASSSSGRTDTQYF.

This clone was seen once. V usage is TRBV27 and J usage is TRBJ1-1; no definite D call. Trimming took 2 bases from V and 0 from J, leaving 7 bases between them. This CDR3 contains 14 residues. Germline V CDR1 and CDR2: MNHEY, SMNVEV (reference sequence). The CDR3: CASSLRQLNTEAFF. CDR3 DNA sequence: TGTGCCAGCAGTTTAAGGCAGCTGAACACTGAAGCTTTCTTT.

There are many counts of this clone. V and J are TRBV10-3 and TRBJ1-2; D is undetermined. The CDR3 is made up of 15 amino acids. The germline V and J ends were trimmed by 2 bases and 1 base, with 11 bases remaining between them. Per germline, CDR1 ENHRY and CDR2 SYGVKD. CDR3 in DNA: TGTGCCATCAGTGAGGCAACGGGGTTTAACTATGGCTACACCTTC. Its translation is CAISEATGFNYGYTF.

This clone was seen only a few times. The rearrangement joins TRBV29-1 to TRBJ2-3; D uncertain. CDR3 length: 12 amino acids. Germline CDR1 SQVTM, CDR2 ANQGSEA. Trimming took 2 bases from V and 4 from J, leaving 7 bases between them. The DNA for the CDR3 is TGCAGCGTTGAACCGGCCGCAGATACGCAGTATTTT. Residues: CSVEPAADTQYF.

CDR3 protein: CASSIAGGPNTGELFF. The CDR3, as DNA: TGTGCCAGCAGTATAGCGGGGGGGCCGAACACCGGGGAGCTGTTTTTT. V usage is TRBV6-6 and J usage is TRBJ2-2; 11 nucleotides align to TRBD2. Germline loops: CDR1 MNHNY, CDR2 SVGAGI (reference sequence). J was trimmed by 0 bases and V by 5 bases; bases with no gene match: 2. The CDR3 covers 16 residues.

This clone has only a few counts. The sample contains more than one DNA sequence encoding this CDR3. The V gene is TRBV6-5, the J gene TRBJ2-6; D is ambiguous. CDR1 is MNHEY and CDR2 is SVGAGI in the germline V gene. The CDR3 loop spans 14 amino acids. V lost 2 bases to trimming and J lost 0 bases, with 2 bases between them. The chain's CDR3 is CASSYSSGANVLTF. CDR3 coding DNA: TGTGCCAGCAGTTACAGCTCTGGGGCCAACGTCCTGACTTTC.

V and J are TRBV9 and TRBJ2-1; D is ambiguous. The V end lost 0 bases, the J end lost 10 bases, and 14 bases lay between the germline ends. CDR1 SGDLS and CDR2 YYNGEE come from the germline V gene. There are 14 residues in the CDR3. CDR3 sequence (DNA): TGTGCCAGCAGCGTAGATCACTATCCCAGAGAGCAGTTCTTC. Translated, it gives CASSVDHYPREQFF.

There are a few counts of this clone. The chain uses TRBV18 and TRBJ2-2, with a tentative D call TRBD1 (6 bases). Trimming took 6 bases from V and 3 from J, leaving 14 bases between them. Germline loops: CDR1 KGHSH, CDR2 LQKENI. The CDR3 is made up of 15 amino acids. CDR3 in DNA: TGTGCCAGCTCTACAGGGAGACCTGACACCGGGGAGCTGTTTTTT. Protein: CASSTGRPDTGELFF.

This clone occurred once. The chain employs TRBV30 and TRBJ1-6, with a weak D call TRBD1 (6 bases). Germline values: CDR1 GTSNPN, CDR2 SVGIG (reference sequence). This CDR3 is built from 14 residues. V lost 2 bases, J lost 11 bases, and 16 bases lay in between. CDR3 in amino acids: CAWSLRTARAPLHF. The CDR3 coding sequence is TGTGCCTGGAGTCTCCGGACAGCACGCGCACCCCTCCACTTT.